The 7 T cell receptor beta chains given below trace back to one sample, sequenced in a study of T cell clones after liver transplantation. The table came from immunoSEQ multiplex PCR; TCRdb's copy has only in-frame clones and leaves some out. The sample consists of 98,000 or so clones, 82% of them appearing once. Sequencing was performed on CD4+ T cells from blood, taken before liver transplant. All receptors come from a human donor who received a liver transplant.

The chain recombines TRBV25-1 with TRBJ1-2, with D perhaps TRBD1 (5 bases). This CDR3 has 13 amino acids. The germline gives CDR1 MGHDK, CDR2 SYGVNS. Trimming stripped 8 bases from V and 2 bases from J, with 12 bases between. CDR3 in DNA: TGTGCCAGCTCGAAGGGGCTAAACTATGGCTACACCTTC. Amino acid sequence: CASSKGLNYGYTF.

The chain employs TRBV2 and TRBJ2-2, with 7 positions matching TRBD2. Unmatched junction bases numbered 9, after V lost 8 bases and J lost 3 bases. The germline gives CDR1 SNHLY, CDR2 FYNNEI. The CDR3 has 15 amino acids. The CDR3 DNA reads TGTGCCAGCCGGGGGGAGGGGACGGACACCGGGGAGCTGTTTTTT. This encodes CASRGEGTDTGELFF. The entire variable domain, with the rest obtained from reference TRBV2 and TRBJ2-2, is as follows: EPEVTQTPSHQVTQMGQEVILRCVPISNHLYFYWYRQILGQKVEFLVSFYNNEISEKSEIFDDQFSVERPDGSNFTLKIRSTKLEDSAMYFCASRGEGTDTGELFFGEGSRLTVL.

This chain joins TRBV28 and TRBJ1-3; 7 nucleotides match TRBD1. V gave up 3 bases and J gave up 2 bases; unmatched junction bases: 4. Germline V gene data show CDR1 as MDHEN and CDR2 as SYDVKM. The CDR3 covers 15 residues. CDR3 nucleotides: TGTGCCAGCAGTTTCCGCAGGGGGACTGGAAACACCATATATTTT. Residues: CASSFRRGTGNTIYF.

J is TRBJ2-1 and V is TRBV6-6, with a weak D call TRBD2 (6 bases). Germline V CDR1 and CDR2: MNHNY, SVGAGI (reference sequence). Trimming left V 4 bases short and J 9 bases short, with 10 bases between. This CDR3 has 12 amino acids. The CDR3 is CASSSRGGEQFF. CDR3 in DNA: TGTGCCAGCAGTTCGAGGGGAGGTGAGCAGTTCTTC.

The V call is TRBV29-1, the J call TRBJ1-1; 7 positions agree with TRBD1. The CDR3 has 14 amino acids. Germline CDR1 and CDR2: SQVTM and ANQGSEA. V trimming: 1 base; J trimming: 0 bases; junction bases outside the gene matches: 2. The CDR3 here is CSVEADRVNTEAFF. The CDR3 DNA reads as TGCAGCGTTGAAGCCGACAGGGTGAACACTGAAGCTTTCTTT.

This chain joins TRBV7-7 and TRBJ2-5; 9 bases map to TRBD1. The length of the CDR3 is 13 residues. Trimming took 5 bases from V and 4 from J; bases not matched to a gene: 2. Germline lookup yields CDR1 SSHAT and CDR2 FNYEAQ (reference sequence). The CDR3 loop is CASSQDRGETQYF. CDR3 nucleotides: TGTGCCAGCAGCCAGGACAGGGGAGAGACCCAGTACTTC.

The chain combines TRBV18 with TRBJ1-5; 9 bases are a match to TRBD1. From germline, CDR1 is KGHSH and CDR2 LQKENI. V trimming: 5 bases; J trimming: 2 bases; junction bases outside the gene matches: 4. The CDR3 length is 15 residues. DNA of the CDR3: TGTGCCAGCTCAGACAGGGGGTATGGCAATCAGCCCCAGCATTTT. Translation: CASSDRGYGNQPQHF.